This TCR beta chain was identified during a study of post-analysis software for immune sequencing data. Study conclusions and caveats: For normalized Chao1 diversity, multiple sclerosis patients scored significantly lower than controls did. Comparison of patients with controls showed about 5 TRBV segments more frequent in patients, TRBV5-6, TRBV5-1 and TRBV20-1 among them.

The length of the CDR3 is 13 residues. CDR1 SGHKS and CDR2 YYEKEE come from the germline V gene (reference sequence). The V end lost 5 bases, the J end lost 4 bases, and 11 bases lay between the germline ends. Researchers reported that TCR beta cDNA libraries carried unique molecular identifiers. TCRdb processed the PCR reads anew with MiXCR; each CDR3 protein has one entry. The sample carries a few hundred thousand distinct CDR3 sequences, roughly a third recorded once. This clonotype occurred many times. The antigen remains undetermined. This TCR was sampled from a girl aged 10-17 years with multiple sclerosis. The specimen sequenced was blood. V and J are TRBV5-5 and TRBJ2-3; D unclear. CDR3 sequence reads: CASSSNPPDTQYF. Written as DNA, the CDR3 is TGTGCCAGCAGTTCAAACCCCCCAGATACGCAGTATTTT.